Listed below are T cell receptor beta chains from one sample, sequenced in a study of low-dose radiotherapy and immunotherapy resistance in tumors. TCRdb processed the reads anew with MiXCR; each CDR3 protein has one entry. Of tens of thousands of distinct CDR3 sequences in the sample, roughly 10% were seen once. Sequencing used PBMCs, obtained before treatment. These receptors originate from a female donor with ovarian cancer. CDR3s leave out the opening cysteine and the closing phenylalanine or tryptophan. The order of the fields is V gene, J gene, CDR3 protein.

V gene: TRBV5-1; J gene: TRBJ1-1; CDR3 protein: ASSLATGGGTEAF
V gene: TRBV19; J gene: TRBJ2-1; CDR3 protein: ASRRQGASPSYNEQF
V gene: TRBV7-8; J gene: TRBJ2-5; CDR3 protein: ASSPGGSETQY
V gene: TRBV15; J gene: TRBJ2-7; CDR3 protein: ATSVGTGSSYEQY
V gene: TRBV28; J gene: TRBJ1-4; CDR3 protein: ASSLNRDRGHATNEKLF
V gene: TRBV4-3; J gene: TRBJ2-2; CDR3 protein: ASSQEDRVAGELF
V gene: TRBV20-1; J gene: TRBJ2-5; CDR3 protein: SAEGDSQETQY
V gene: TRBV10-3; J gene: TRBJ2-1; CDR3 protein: ASGTGGAGEQF
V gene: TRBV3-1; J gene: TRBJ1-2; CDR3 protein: ASSQDTVLYSGYT
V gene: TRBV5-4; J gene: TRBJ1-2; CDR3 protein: ASSLASDRYGYT
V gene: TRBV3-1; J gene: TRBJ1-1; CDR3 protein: ASSPTGWGNTEAF
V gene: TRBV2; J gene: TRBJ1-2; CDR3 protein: ASSEAGARADGYT
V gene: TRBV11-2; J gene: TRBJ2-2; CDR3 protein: ASSEGQMNTGELF
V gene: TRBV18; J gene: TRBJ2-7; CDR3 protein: ASRGDRGQYEQY
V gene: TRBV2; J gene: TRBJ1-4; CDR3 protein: ASSLGPEKLF
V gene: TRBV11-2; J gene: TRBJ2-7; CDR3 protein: ASSLGRLGYEQY
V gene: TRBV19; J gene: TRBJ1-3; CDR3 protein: ASTSDQAGNTIY
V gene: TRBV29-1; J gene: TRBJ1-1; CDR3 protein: SVEGNTEAF
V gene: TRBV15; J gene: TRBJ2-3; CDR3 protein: ATSPSRDRFTDTQY
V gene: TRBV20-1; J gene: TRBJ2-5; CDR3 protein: SAPGTSGGAGETQY
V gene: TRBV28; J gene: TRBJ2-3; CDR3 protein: ASSPRGRARVDTQY
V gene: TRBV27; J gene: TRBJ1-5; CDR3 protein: ASRRTGTSNQPQH
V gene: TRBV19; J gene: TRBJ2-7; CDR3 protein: ASSIGGRRHEQY
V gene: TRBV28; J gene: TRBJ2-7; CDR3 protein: ASSFGTSGSYEQY
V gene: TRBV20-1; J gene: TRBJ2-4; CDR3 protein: SAREADQNIQY
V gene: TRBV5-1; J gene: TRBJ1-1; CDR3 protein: ASSLDGGLTEAF
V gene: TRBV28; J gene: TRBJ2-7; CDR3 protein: ASSQQGTSYEQY
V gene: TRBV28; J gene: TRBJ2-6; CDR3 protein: ASSLSWRSGANVLT
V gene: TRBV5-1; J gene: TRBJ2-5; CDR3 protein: ASNEGGQETQY
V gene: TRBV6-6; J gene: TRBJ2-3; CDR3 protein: ASSHTRDTQY
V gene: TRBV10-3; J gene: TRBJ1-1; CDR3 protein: AIGWGGTAEAF
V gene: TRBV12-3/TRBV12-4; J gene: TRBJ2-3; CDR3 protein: ASSDRGASTDTQY
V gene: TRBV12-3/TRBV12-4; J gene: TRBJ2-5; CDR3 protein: ASSRRTGQETQY
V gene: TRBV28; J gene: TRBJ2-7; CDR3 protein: ASSLLGISYEQY
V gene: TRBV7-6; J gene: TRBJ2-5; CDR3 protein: ASSLTSWGETQY
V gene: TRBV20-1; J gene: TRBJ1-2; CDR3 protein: SASPGQGNYGYT
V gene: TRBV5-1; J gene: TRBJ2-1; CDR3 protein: ASLQYNEQF
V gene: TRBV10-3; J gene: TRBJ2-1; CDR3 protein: AISDVGGAYNEQF
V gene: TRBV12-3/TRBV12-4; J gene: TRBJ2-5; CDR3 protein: ASSLVGGETQY
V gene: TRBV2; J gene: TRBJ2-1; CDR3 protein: ASNRANEQF
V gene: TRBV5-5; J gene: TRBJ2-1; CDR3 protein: ASSEQGFSYNEQF
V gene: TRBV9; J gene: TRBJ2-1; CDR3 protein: ASSGLAGYNEQF
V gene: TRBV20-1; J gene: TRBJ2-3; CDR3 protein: SARGGLKGLSDTQY
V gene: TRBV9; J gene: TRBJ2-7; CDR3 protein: ASSVATGDYEQY
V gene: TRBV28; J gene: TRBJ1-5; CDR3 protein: ASSPGGIYSNQPQH
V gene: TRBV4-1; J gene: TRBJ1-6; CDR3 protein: ASSQGAVRGPAPLH
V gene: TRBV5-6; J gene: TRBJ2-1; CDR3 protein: ASSLYQTTDEQF
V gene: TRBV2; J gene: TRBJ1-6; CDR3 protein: ASSSGGSSYNSPLH
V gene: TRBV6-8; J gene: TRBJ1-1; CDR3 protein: ASSGVMNTEAF
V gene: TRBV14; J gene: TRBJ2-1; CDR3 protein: ASSKTSEILRNEQF
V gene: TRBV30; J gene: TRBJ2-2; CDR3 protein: AWTQGGELF
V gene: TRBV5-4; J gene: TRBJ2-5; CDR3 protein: ASSFGLAALQETQY
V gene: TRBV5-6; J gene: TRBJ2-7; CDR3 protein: ASSFRASSYEQY
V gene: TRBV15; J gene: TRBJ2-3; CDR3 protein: ATSREAAGVADTQY
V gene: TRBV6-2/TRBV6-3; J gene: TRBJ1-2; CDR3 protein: ASSYGLGTPNYGYT
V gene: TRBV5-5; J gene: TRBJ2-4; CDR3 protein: ASSSRAGLKNIQY
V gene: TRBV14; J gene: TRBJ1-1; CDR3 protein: ASSQVRGEAF
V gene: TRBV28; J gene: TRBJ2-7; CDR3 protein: ASSRPRFEQY
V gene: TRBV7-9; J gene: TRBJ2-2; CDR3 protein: ASSLGRVGTGELF